The 7 T cell receptor beta chains listed next were all sequenced from one sample in a study of cytomegalovirus exposure and HLA in healthy donors. PCR employed 60 Vbeta and 13 Jbeta primers. Here immunoSEQ multiplex PCR was the method, and the copy in TCRdb shows in-frame clones only, minus some. The data show 160,000 or so clones, roughly 80% seen once. Input material: PBMCs. These receptors came from a man aged 30 to 45 in good health and CMV-seronegative.

The gene calls are TRBV6-1 and TRBJ2-7; TRBD2 matches at 12 bases. In germline, CDR1 is MNHNS, CDR2 SASEGT. There are 13 residues in the CDR3. With V trimmed by 7 bases and J by 7 bases, 5 bases remained unmatched. The CDR3 is CASTSGGAFEQYF. CDR3 bases: TGTGCCAGCACTAGCGGGGGGGCCTTTGAGCAGTACTTC.

A single count supports this clone. This chain joins TRBV7-3 and TRBJ2-2; 9 bases line up with TRBD2. With 5 bases clipped from V and 4 bases from J, the junction kept 8 bases outside the gene matches. Per germline, CDR1 SGHTA and CDR2 FQGTGA. There are 16 residues in the CDR3. As DNA, the CDR3 is TGTGCCAGCAGCGAGCTAGCGGGGCCGTCCACCGGGGAGCTGTTTTTT. Protein sequence: CASSELAGPSTGELFF.

This sequence joins TRBV10-2 and TRBJ1-1, with D unresolved. The germline V gene has CDR1 WSHSY and CDR2 SAAADI. The CDR3 has 13 amino acids. V lost 6 bases to trimming and J lost 1 base, with 9 bases between them. The CDR3 coding sequence is TGCGCCAGCAGACCCCGAGGGAACACTGAAGCTTTCTTT. It encodes CASRPRGNTEAFF.

The rearrangement joins TRBV10-1 to TRBJ2-3, with a tentative D call TRBD2 (5 bases). This CDR3 is 16 amino acids long. Trimming removed 4 bases from V and 3 bases from J, with 17 bases in between. CDR1 and CDR2 from the germline V gene are WNHNN and SYGVQD (reference sequence). The chain's CDR3 is CASSGGPTLATDTQYF. The CDR3 coding sequence is TGCGCCAGCAGTGGCGGGCCCACCCTGGCAACAGATACGCAGTATTTT.

The chain couples TRBV4-1 to TRBJ2-1; 14 bases are shared with TRBD2. Germline V gene sequence: CDR1 MGHRA, CDR2 YSYEKL. V lost 3 bases, J lost 2 bases, and 6 bases stayed unmatched. This CDR3 region has 18 residues. The CDR3 here is CASSQVGLAGGTYNEQFF. The CDR3 DNA sequence: TGCGCCAGCAGCCAGGTTGGACTAGCGGGAGGCACCTACAATGAGCAGTTCTTC.

The chain has TRBV5-1 and TRBJ2-7; a weak D match, TRBD2 (5 bases). CDR3 length: 14 amino acids. The germline CDR1 and CDR2 sequences are SGHRS and YFSETQ. With 4 bases removed from V and 5 bases from J, the gap between germline ends came to 16 bases. Here the CDR3 reads CASSHRTDSHEQYF. The CDR3, as DNA: TGCGCCAGCAGCCACCGGACTGATTCCCACGAGCAGTACTTC.

V is TRBV18 and J is TRBJ1-5, with 8 bases fitting TRBD1. Germline CDR1 reads KGHSH; CDR2 reads LQKENI. CDR3 length: 18 amino acids. V was clipped by 1 base and J by 4 bases; unmatched bases: 12. CDR3 in DNA: TGTGCCAGCTCACCACAGTCCCCGGGGCAGGGGGCGAATCAGCCCCAGCATTTT. This translates into CASSPQSPGQGANQPQHF.